This TCR beta chain was captured by sequencing in a study of ipilimumab plus nivolumab after autologous stem cell transplantation. The wider study: Patients received a median of roughly 5 ipilimumab and roughly eight nivolumab doses.

Using immunoSEQ multiplex PCR, the repertoire was profiled, and TCRdb retains in-frame clones only, with some absent. The sample holds 15,000 to 20,000 clones; approximately 80% are singletons and the top ten take approximately 22%. Trimming shortened V by 0 bases and J by 3 bases, and 12 bases separated the two germline ends. There are 15 residues in the CDR3. In germline, CDR1 is SGHNT, CDR2 YYREEE (reference sequence). Sequencing used PBMCs, obtained in a trial of ipilimumab plus nivolumab as post-transplant consolidation. The chain couples TRBV5-4 to TRBJ1-2, with a possible D match to TRBD1 (6 bases). This clonotype originated in a male donor with diffuse large B-cell lymphoma. CDR3 nucleotide sequence: TGTGCCAGCAGCTTGGGGCGACAGGCACACTATGGCTACACCTTC. This encodes CASSLGRQAHYGYTF. Using reference TRBV5-4 and TRBJ1-2 for the parts outside the CDR3, the full variable domain is ETGVTQSPTHLIKTRGQQVTLRCSSQSGHNTVSWYQQALGQGPQFIFQYYREEENGRGNFPPRFSGLQFPNYSSELNVNALELDDSALYLCASSLGRQAHYGYTFGSGTRLTVV.